These 26 T cell receptor beta chains were all obtained from the same sample, sequenced in a study of vaccination and CD4 T cells after COVID-19. Treatment defined: roughly 11-day PBMC culture with coronavirus spike peptide pools or control peptides (ViraFEST assay). Their cognate antigens are unknown. The Oncomine TCR Beta short-read assay was applied to DNA of cultured CD4+ T cells. TCRdb independently ran MiXCR on the PCR reads; one entry per CDR3 protein. The table lists over 8,500 distinct CDR3 sequences, approximately 71% of them singletons. The material was CD4+ T cells from blood, cultured in vitro, obtained before SARS-CoV-2 vaccination. The receptor source for this set is a human donor who had recovered from COVID-19.

The sample holds a few counts of this clonotype. This chain connects TRBV4-1 to TRBJ2-6; D gene ambiguous. Trimming took 4 bases from V and 0 from J, leaving 10 bases between them. The germline gives CDR1 MGHRA, CDR2 YSYEKL. CDR3 size: 16 residues. The DNA for the CDR3 is TGCGCCAGCAGCCCTACCGAGAGCTCTGGGGCCAACGTCCTGACTTTC. Residues: CASSPTESSGANVLTF.

The chain recombines TRBV7-2 with TRBJ2-1; D may be TRBD2 (6 bases). This CDR3 spans 14 amino acids. Germline CDR1 reads SGHTA; CDR2 reads FQGNSA. Trimming left V 8 bases short and J 5 bases short, with 16 bases between. In nucleotides, the CDR3 is TGTGCCAGCCGGGACTCGAAACGCGACAATGAGCAGTTCTTC. Protein product: CASRDSKRDNEQFF.

The CDR3 DNA reads TGTGCCAGCAGCCGGGGACAGAGTCAGCAGTACTTC. Protein product: CASSRGQSQQYF. The genes are TRBV2 and TRBJ2-7; 7 bases fit TRBD1. This CDR3 comprises 12 residues. Trimming took 6 bases from V and 8 from J; bases not matched to a gene: 7. Germline assignment: CDR1 SNHLY and CDR2 FYNNEI.

The chain joins TRBV6-5 to TRBJ2-7; 9 positions match TRBD1. This CDR3 contains 20 residues. CDR1 is MNHEY, CDR2 SVGAGI, per germline. V shed 0 bases, J shed 4 bases, and the junction held 19 bases outside the gene matches. CDR3: CASSYSLRFGKDRGKYEQYF. Written as DNA, the CDR3 is TGTGCCAGCAGTTACTCTTTAAGGTTTGGTAAGGACAGGGGAAAATACGAGCAGTACTTC.

The V and J genes are TRBV20-1 and TRBJ2-2; TRBD1 matches at 10 bases. The V and J ends lost 3 bases and 2 bases, in that order; junction bases with no gene match: 3. CDR3 length: 15 amino acids. The germline gives CDR1 DFQATT, CDR2 SNEGSKA (reference sequence). The CDR3 loop reads CSASDRGRNTGELFF. The DNA for the CDR3 is TGCAGTGCTAGTGACAGGGGGCGCAACACCGGGGAGCTGTTTTTT.

This rearrangement joins TRBV20-1 to TRBJ1-5, with a weak D call TRBD1 (5 bases). From germline, CDR1 is DFQATT and CDR2 SNEGSKA (reference sequence). Trimming took 1 base from V and 6 from J, leaving 13 bases between them. CDR3 length: 14 residues. CDR3: CSARVRQTGQPQHF. DNA for the CDR3: TGCAGTGCTAGAGTCCGACAGACCGGTCAGCCCCAGCATTTT.

V usage is TRBV20-1 and J usage is TRBJ2-5; TRBD2 matches 15 bases. The germline V gene encodes CDR1 DFQATT and CDR2 SNEGSKA (reference sequence). V was pared by 6 bases and J by 5 bases, with 7 bases of the junction left unmatched. This CDR3 has 15 amino acids. The CDR3 loop is CSAGTSGRRSETQYF. CDR3 bases: TGCAGTGCGGGGACTAGCGGGAGGAGGTCGGAGACCCAGTACTTC.

The chain joins TRBV7-8 to TRBJ1-6; 7 positions match TRBD1. V shed 2 bases and J 4 bases; nucleotides not matched to a gene: 14. The CDR3 loop spans 19 amino acids. Germline CDR1 reads SGHVS; CDR2 reads FQNEAQ. CDR3 in amino acids: CASSLIIRDRKPYNSPLHF. The CDR3 bases are TGTGCCAGCAGCTTAATTATTAGGGACAGAAAGCCGTATAATTCACCCCTCCACTTT.

The J gene is TRBJ1-2, the V gene TRBV9; 7 bases match TRBD1. This CDR3 contains 14 residues. Germline trimming cut 0 bases from V and 2 bases from J; bases unmatched to any gene: 1. Germline CDR1 reads SGDLS; CDR2 reads YYNGEE. DNA for the CDR3: TGTGCCAGCAGCGTAGGGACAGGAAACTATGGCTACACCTTC. This sequence encodes CASSVGTGNYGYTF.

The CDR3: CSARREVGGYTF. The CDR3 DNA is TGCAGTGCTCGCAGGGAGGTGGGTGGCTACACCTTC. J is TRBJ1-2 and V is TRBV20-1, with D tentatively TRBD1 (5 bases). The V end lost 5 bases, the J end lost 7 bases, and 14 bases lay between the germline ends. Germline V CDR1 and CDR2: DFQATT, SNEGSKA (reference sequence). The CDR3 is made up of 12 amino acids.

The rearrangement uses TRBV7-9 and TRBJ1-4; maybe TRBD1 (6 bases). CDR1 is SEHNR and CDR2 is FQNEAQ in the germline V gene (reference sequence). Trimming removed 4 bases from V and 7 bases from J, with 16 bases in between. The CDR3 runs 15 residues. CDR3: CASSYPTRGAEKLFF. The CDR3 DNA is TGTGCCAGCAGCTACCCCACCAGGGGTGCTGAAAAACTGTTTTTT.

The chain combines TRBV6-2 or TRBV6-3 with TRBJ2-1; 7 nucleotides match TRBD2. Germline V gene sequence: CDR1 MNHEY, CDR2 SVGEGT. CDR3 size: 14 residues. With V trimmed by 5 bases and J by 4 bases, 5 bases remained unmatched. The CDR3 sequence: CASSLGGEYNEQFF. In DNA form, the CDR3 reads TGTGCCAGCAGTCTGGGGGGGGAGTACAATGAGCAGTTCTTC.

V usage is TRBV6-1 and J usage is TRBJ1-2; D is possibly TRBD1 (5 bases). The V and J ends lost 7 bases and 5 bases respectively, with 14 bases between them. The length of the CDR3 is 13 residues. Germline V gives CDR1 MNHNS, CDR2 SASEGT. The CDR3, as DNA: TGTGCCAGCATCCCCAGGGAGGGTTATGGCTACACCTTC. This sequence encodes CASIPREGYGYTF.

J is TRBJ2-5 and V is TRBV28; TRBD2 matches 9 bases. CDR3 length: 15 amino acids. CDR1 and CDR2 from the germline V gene are MDHEN and SYDVKM. J gave up 2 bases and V 5 bases, and 6 bases lay outside the gene matches. CDR3 DNA sequence: TGTGCCAGCAGTGGTGTAGCGGGAGCGCAAGAGACCCAGTACTTC. This codes for CASSGVAGAQETQYF. Complete variable domain (other parts from reference TRBV28 and TRBJ2-5): DVKVTQSSRYLVKRTGEKVFLECVQDMDHENMFWYRQDPGLGLRLIYFSYDVKMKEKGDIPEGYSVSREKKERFSLILESASTNQTSMYLCASSGVAGAQETQYFGPGTRLLVL.

This chain joins TRBV28 and TRBJ2-1; a weak D match, TRBD1 (6 bases). The J call is in doubt because the DNA end fits TRBJ2-7 better. The germline V gene has CDR1 MDHEN and CDR2 SYDVKM. The CDR3 sequence is 15 residues long. Here the CDR3 DNA reads TGTGCCAGCAGTTTCCTCCGGACAGTCGTGGACGAGCAGTACTTC. This codes for CASSFLRTVVDEQYF.

The genes are TRBV3-1 and TRBJ1-1; 7 bases line up with TRBD1. The length of the CDR3 is 14 residues. Trimming cost V 5 bases and J 4 bases; bases outside gene matches: 7. Germline V gene sequence: CDR1 LGHDT, CDR2 YNNKEL (reference sequence). The CDR3 sequence is CASSSKGASTEAFF. For the CDR3, the DNA is TGTGCCAGCAGCTCTAAGGGGGCAAGCACTGAAGCTTTCTTT.

The J gene is TRBJ2-7, the V gene TRBV6-2 or TRBV6-3, with D unclear. The V and J ends lost 6 bases and 4 bases respectively, with 19 bases between them. The CDR3 covers 15 residues. Looked up from germline, CDR1 is MNHEY and CDR2 is SVGEGT. As DNA, the CDR3 is TGTGCCAGCAGAGATACCTACAGATTACAATACGAGCAGTACTTC. It yields the protein CASRDTYRLQYEQYF.

The chain combines TRBV2 with TRBJ2-1, with TRBD2 matching 9 bases. V shed 2 bases, J shed 8 bases, and the junction held 4 bases outside the gene matches. CDR3 size: 14 residues. Germline assignment: CDR1 SNHLY and CDR2 FYNNEI. The CDR3 DNA follows: TGTGCCAGCAGTGAAAGTAGCGGGAGTGATGAGCAGTTCTTC. Amino acid sequence: CASSESSGSDEQFF.

V and J are TRBV6-1 and TRBJ1-6; D remains ambiguous. Germline assignment: CDR1 MNHNS and CDR2 SASEGT. There are 13 residues in the CDR3. Trimming left V 4 bases short and J 13 bases short, with 14 bases between. The CDR3 here is CASSVDLDFPLHF. CDR3 DNA sequence: TGTGCCAGCAGTGTGGACTTGGATTTTCCCCTCCACTTT.

On this clonotype: This may come from a read error, since a much larger clone is one base off. This sequence joins TRBV24-1 and TRBJ2-3; no firm D call. The CDR3 consists of 13 residues. CDR1 and CDR2 from the germline V gene are KGHDR and SFDVKD. V lost 3 bases and J lost 4, with 7 bases in between. The CDR3 loop reads CATSDHPSDTQYF. The CDR3 bases are TGTGCCACCAGTGATCACCCCTCAGATACGCAGTATTTT.

This rearrangement joins TRBV19 to TRBJ1-5, with unresolved D. The V end was cut by 3 bases, the J end by 5 bases, with 5 bases between. Germline V gives CDR1 LNHDA, CDR2 SQIVND (reference sequence). This CDR3 is 12 amino acids long. CDR3 coding DNA: TGTGCCAGTAGTATTCCGGATCAGCCCCAGCATTTT. Its protein is CASSIPDQPQHF.

The rearrangement links TRBV2 to TRBJ2-7; D may be TRBD1 (7 bases). V was shortened by 8 bases and J by 6 bases, with 23 bases between the two germline ends. The CDR3 consists of 15 residues. In germline, CDR1 is SNHLY, CDR2 FYNNEI. The CDR3 region has the DNA TGTGCCAGCGGGGGGACAGTAACGATCTTGGGCGAGCAGTACTTC. It is translated as CASGGTVTILGEQYF. The entire variable domain, with the rest obtained from reference TRBV2 and TRBJ2-7, is as follows: EPEVTQTPSHQVTQMGQEVILRCVPISNHLYFYWYRQILGQKVEFLVSFYNNEISEKSEIFDDQFSVERPDGSNFTLKIRSTKLEDSAMYFCASGGTVTILGEQYFGPGTRLTVT.

V gene TRBV7-2 combines with J gene TRBJ2-2; D may be TRBD1 or TRBD2 (5 bases each). CDR1 and CDR2 from the germline V gene are SGHTA and FQGNSA. The V and J ends lost 2 bases and 7 bases respectively, with 14 bases between them. The CDR3 runs 15 residues. DNA of the CDR3: TGTGCCAGCAGCTTAAGGTTCGGGGCAATCGGGGAGCTGTTTTTT. This encodes CASSLRFGAIGELFF. The entire variable domain, with the rest obtained from reference TRBV7-2 and TRBJ2-2, is as follows: GAGVSQSPSNKVTEKGKDVELRCDPISGHTALYWYRQSLGQGLEFLIYFQGNSAPDKSGLPSDRFSAERTGGSVSTLTIQRTQQEDSAVYLCASSLRFGAIGELFFGEGSRLTVL.

This clonotype has a handful of counts. The V and J genes are TRBV15 and TRBJ1-1; possible D gene TRBD1, 6 bases. Per germline, CDR1 LNHNV and CDR2 YYDKDF (reference sequence). V lost 0 bases to trimming and J lost 7 bases, with 9 bases between them. This CDR3 comprises 13 residues. The CDR3 DNA reads TGTGCCACCAGCAGAGACAGGGGAGGTGAAGCTTTCTTT. Residues: CATSRDRGGEAFF.

The chain is built from TRBV24-1 and TRBJ2-3; no clear D gene. The germline V and J ends were trimmed by 4 bases and 0 bases, with 13 bases remaining between them. Germline CDR1 KGHDR, CDR2 SFDVKD. The CDR3 covers 16 residues. CDR3 coding DNA: TGTGCCACCAGTGACGTTGACACAGCTAGCACAGATACGCAGTATTTT. Its protein product is CATSDVDTASTDTQYF.

The J gene is TRBJ1-5, the V gene TRBV21-1. TRBV21-1 is a pseudogene segment. There are 13 residues in the CDR3. The CDR3 loop is CASSEPWDQPQHF. For the CDR3, the DNA is TGTGCCAGCAGCGAACCATGGGATCAGCCCCAGCATTTT.